Included here is one T cell receptor beta chain sequence, with context. What it recognizes is unknown. Germline loops: CDR1 SGHRS, CDR2 YFSETQ. V was trimmed by 9 bases and J by 2 bases, leaving 14 bases between them. The length of the CDR3 is 14 residues. This sample is drawn from a study of shared clonotypes between healthy human individuals. About the study: Aged between 18 and 49, the donors were a couple of women and a few men.

This table comes from immunoSEQ multiplex PCR, and its TCRdb copy is limited to in-frame clones, with some not included. Among around 450,000 clones listed, about 85% were seen once. Study-level findings and limits: Among donors, clonotype sharing was expected to be affected by sequencing depth.

The origin of this receptor is a woman aged 35 to 49 in good health. Some clones in this sample may be carry-over from other donors' samples. The gene calls are TRBV5-1 and TRBJ2-2, with D possibly called TRBD1 or TRBD2 (5 bases each). The sample was PBMCs. For the CDR3, the DNA is TGCGCCACCGATATAGGGACCAACACCGGGGAGCTGTTTTTT. Protein: CATDIGTNTGELFF.